This entry concerns a single T cell receptor (beta chain). What it binds is unknown. These data are taken from a study of cytomegalovirus exposure and HLA in healthy donors. The PCR made use of 60 Vbeta and 13 Jbeta primers. In the original analysis: Roughly 80 million unique TCR beta chains, some 9.9 million shared, were counted in a later analysis. The table came from immunoSEQ multiplex PCR; TCRdb's copy has only in-frame clones and leaves some out. That table is the source of V, J and clone size, and D and trimming were worked out from the DNA. The sample records about 140,000 clones, around 80% being singletons. Overall study results and limits: Accurate prediction of HLA-A and HLA-B alleles (for most subjects) was reportedly achieved from TCR beta sequences. Some V segments could not be told apart, so they were left out, TRBV6-2 and TRBV6-3 among them. Other equally common chains were less clonally expanded than HLA-associated TCR beta chains, a later analysis showed.

The length of the CDR3 is 14 residues. V shed 5 bases and J 6 bases; nucleotides not matched to a gene: 2. Germline V lookup: CDR1 SGHVS, CDR2 FNYEAQ. The source of this sequence is a woman aged 55-69 years in good health and CMV-seropositive. The chain is built from TRBV7-6 and TRBJ2-3; 13 nucleotides align to TRBD2. Source material: PBMCs. CDR3 nucleotides: TGTGCCAGCAGCCCGGGACTAGCGGGGGATACGCAGTATTTT. Translating gives CASSPGLAGDTQYF.